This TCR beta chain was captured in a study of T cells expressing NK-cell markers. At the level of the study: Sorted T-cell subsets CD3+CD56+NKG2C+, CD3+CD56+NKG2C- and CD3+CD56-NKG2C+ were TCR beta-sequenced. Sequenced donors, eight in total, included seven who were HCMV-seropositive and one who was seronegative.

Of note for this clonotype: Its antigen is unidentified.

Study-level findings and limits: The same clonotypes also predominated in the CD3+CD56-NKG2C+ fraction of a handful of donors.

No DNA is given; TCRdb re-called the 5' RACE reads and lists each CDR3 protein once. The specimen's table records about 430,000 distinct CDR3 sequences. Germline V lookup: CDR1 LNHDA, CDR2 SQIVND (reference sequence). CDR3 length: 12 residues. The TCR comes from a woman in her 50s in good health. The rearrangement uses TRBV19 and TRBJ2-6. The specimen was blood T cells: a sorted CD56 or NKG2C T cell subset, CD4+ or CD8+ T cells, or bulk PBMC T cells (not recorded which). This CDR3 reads CASDAGANVLTF.